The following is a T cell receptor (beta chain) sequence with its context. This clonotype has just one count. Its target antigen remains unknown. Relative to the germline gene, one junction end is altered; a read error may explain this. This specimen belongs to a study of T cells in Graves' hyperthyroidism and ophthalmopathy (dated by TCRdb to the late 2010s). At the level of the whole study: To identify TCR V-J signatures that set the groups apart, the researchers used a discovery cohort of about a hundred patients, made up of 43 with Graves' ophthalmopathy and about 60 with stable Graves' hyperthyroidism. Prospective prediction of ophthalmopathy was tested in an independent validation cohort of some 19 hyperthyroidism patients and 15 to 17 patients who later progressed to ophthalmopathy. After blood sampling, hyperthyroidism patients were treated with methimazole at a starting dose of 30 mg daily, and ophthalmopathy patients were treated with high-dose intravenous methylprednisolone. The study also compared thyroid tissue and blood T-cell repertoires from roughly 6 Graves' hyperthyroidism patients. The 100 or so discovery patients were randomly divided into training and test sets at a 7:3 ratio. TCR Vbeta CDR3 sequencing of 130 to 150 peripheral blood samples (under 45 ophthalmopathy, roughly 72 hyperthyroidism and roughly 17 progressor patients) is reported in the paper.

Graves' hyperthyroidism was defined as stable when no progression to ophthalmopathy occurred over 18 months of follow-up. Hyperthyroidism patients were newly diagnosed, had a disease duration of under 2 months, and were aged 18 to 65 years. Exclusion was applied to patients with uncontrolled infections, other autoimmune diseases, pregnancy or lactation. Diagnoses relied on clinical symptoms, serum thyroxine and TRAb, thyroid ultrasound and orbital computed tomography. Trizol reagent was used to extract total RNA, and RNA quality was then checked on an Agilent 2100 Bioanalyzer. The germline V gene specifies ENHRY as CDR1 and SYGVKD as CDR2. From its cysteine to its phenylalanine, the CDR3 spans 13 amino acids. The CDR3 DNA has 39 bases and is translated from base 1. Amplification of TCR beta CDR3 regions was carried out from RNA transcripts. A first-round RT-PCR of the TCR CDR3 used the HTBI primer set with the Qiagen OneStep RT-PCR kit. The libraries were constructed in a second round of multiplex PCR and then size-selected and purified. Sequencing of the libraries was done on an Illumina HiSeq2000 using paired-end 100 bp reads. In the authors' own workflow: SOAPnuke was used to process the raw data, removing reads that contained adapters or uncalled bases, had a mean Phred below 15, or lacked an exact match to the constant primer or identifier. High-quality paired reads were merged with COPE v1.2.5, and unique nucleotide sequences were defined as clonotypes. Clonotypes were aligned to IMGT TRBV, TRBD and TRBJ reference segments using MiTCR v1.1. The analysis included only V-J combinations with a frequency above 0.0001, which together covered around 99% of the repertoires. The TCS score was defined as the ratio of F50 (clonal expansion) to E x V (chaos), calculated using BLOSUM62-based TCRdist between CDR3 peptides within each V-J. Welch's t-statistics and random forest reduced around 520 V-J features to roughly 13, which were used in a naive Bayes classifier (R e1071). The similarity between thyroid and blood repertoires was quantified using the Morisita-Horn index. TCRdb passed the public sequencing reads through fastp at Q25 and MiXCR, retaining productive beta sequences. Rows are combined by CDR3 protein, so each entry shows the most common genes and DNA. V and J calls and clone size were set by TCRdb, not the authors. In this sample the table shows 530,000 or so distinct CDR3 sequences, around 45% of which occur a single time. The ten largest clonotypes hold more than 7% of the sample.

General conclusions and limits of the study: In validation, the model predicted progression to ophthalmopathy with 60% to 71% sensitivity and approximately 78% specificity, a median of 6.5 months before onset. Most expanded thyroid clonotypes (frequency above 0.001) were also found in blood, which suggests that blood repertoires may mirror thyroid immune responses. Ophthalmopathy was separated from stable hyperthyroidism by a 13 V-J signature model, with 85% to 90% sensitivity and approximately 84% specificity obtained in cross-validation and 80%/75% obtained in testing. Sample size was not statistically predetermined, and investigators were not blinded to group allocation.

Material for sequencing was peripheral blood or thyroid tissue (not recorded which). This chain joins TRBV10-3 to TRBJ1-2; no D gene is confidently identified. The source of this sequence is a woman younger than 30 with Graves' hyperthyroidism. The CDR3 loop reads CAISGTSSGGCTF. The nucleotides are TGTGCCATCAGTGGGACTTCCTCGGGTGGCTGCACCTTC.